This T cell receptor (beta chain) emerged from a study of T cells in Graves' hyperthyroidism and ophthalmopathy. The overall study: Once the initial diagnosis was made, peripheral blood was obtained before any treatment.

Ophthalmopathy cases met thresholds of Clinical Activity Score at least 3, NOSPECS grade at least 4 and duration under 3 months. Reasons for excluding patients were uncontrolled infection, other autoimmune disease, pregnancy or lactation. The PBMCs were sourced from fresh peripheral blood (around 9.3 ml). Template material for amplifying TCR beta CDR3 regions consisted of RNA transcripts. HTBI primers drove first-round RT-PCR of the TCR CDR3. MiXCR, applied by TCRdb to the multiplex PCR reads, yields one record per CDR3 protein. The data hold around 500,000 distinct CDR3 sequences, with about 16% observed a single time. This clonotype was counted a few times. One end of the junction is discordant with germline, which a read error may explain. The specimen sequenced was blood. This sequence originates from a woman aged 25-40 years with Graves' ophthalmopathy.

The DNA of the CDR3 is TGTACCAGCAGTTCCCCCGGGACAGGGCCCCACTATGGCTACACCTTC. Amino acid sequence: CTSSSPGTGPHYGYTF. The genes are TRBV27 and TRBJ1-2, with 9 bases matching TRBD1. Per the germline V gene, CDR1 is MNHEY and CDR2 is SMNVEV (reference sequence). This CDR3 is built from 16 residues.